This entry is about one T cell receptor beta chain. Original methodology: Reference gene primer amplification in the assay estimated nucleated cell counts. TCRdb's copy holds only in-frame clones and misses some; the assay was immunoSEQ multiplex PCR. D and trimming were read from the DNA, whereas the V and J calls and clone size are those reported in that table. The sample carries approximately 150,000 clones, 82% recorded once. This sample was included in a study of blood T cell repertoires in COVID-19. Looking at the study overall: Whether acute or convalescent, the COVID-19 samples came from the United States, Italy and Spain. Sources were T cells, B-cell-depleted T cells, or PBMCs; the material itself was cDNA or gDNA.

The origin of this receptor is a woman aged 70-85 years with acute or convalescent COVID-19. Source material: peripheral blood.

The CDR3 is CASSQYPVSYNEQFF. Here the CDR3 DNA reads TGCGCCAGCAGCCAATACCCAGTCTCCTACAATGAGCAGTTCTTC. The gene calls are TRBV4-3 and TRBJ2-1; no clear D. Trimming took 2 bases from V and 0 from J, leaving 8 bases between them. The CDR3 runs to 15 residues. Per the germline V gene, CDR1 is LGHNA and CDR2 is YSLEER.